One T cell receptor beta chain is described in this entry. The record originates from a study of blood T cell repertoires in COVID-19. About the study: Donors in the United States, Italy and Spain gave samples during acute or convalescent COVID-19.

Sequencing used immunoSEQ multiplex PCR; TCRdb keeps in-frame clones, though not all of them. The sample consists of about 170,000 clones, 70% to 85% of them appearing once. This CDR3 spans 17 amino acids. The germline V gene encodes CDR1 SGHRS and CDR2 YFSETQ. The V gene end was trimmed by 0 bases and the J gene end by 6 bases; junction bases not matched to a gene: 12. The source of this sequence is a man aged 80 or over with COVID-19, enrolled during active disease. The chain recombines TRBV5-1 with TRBJ2-3, with 8 nucleotides matching TRBD1. Sequencing was carried out using peripheral blood. The CDR3 region has the DNA TGCGCCAGCAGCTTGGAAGGGTTAGGACAGGGCTCGGATACGCAGTATTTT. Translating it yields CASSLEGLGQGSDTQYF.